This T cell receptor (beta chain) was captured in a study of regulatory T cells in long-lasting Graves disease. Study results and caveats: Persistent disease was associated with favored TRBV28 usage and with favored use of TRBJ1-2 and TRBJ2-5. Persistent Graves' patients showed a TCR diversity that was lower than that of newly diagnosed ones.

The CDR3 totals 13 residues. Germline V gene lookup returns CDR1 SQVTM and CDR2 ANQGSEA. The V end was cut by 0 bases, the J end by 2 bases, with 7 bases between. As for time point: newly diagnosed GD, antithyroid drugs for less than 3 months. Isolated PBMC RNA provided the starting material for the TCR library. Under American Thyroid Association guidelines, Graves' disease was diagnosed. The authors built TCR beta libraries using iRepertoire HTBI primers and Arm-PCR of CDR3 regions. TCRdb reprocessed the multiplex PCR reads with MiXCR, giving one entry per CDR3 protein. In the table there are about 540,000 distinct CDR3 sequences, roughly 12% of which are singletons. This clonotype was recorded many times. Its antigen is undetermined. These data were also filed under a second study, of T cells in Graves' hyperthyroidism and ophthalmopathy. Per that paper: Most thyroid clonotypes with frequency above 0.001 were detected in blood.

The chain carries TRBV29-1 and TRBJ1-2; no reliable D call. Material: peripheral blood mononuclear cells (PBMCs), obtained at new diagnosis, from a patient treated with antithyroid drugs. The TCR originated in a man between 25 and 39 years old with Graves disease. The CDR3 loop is CSVEDEGNYGYTF. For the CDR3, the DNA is TGCAGCGTTGAAGATGAGGGAAACTATGGCTACACCTTC.